This T cell receptor (beta chain) is drawn from a study of glioma-infiltrating T cells. This CDR3 has 15 residues. Germline lookup yields CDR1 MNHEY and CDR2 SMNVEV (reference sequence). With V trimmed by 4 bases and J by 2 bases, 6 bases remained unmatched. The iRepertoire nested amplicon-rescue multiplex PCR amplified TCR alpha and beta CDR3s from RNA. TCRdb itself ran the multiplex PCR reads through MiXCR, one entry per CDR3 protein. The sample includes roughly 350,000 distinct CDR3 sequences, 41% of them seen just once. The chain couples TRBV27 to TRBJ2-3, with TRBD2 identical over 7 bases. Sequencing input: glioma tissue, nonneoplastic brain tissue, or PBMCs (not recorded which). This TCR was sampled from a human donor with low-grade glioma or glioblastoma, undergoing nonglioma brain surgery, or in good health (not recorded which). CDR3 loop: CASSYERGYTDTQYF. The CDR3 nucleotides are TGTGCCAGCAGTTATGAGCGGGGCTACACAGATACGCAGTATTTT.